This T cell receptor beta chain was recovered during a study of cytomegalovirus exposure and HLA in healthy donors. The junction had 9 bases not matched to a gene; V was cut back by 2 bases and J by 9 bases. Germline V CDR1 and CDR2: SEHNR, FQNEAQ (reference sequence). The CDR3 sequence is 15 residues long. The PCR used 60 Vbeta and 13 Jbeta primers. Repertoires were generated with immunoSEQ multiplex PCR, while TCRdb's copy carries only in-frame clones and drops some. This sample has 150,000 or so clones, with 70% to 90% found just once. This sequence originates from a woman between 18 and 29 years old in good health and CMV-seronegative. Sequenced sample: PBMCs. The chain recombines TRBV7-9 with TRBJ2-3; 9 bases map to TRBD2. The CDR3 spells CASSLRTSGRATQYF. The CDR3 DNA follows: TGTGCCAGCAGCTTACGAACTAGCGGGCGAGCCACGCAGTATTTT.